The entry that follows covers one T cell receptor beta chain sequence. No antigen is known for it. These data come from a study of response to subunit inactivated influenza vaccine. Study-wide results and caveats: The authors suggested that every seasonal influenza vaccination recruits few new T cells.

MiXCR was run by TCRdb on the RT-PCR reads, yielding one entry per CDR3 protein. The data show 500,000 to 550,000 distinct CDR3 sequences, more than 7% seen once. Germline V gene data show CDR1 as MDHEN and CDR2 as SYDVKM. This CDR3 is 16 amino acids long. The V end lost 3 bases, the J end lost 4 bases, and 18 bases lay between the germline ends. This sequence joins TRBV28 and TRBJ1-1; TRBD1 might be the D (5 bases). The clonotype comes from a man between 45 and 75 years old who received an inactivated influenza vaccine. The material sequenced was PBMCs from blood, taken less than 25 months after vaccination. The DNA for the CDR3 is TGTGCCAGCAGTTTCTCCGGGGTGGGGGTAGGCACTGAAGCTTTCTTT. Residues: CASSFSGVGVGTEAFF.